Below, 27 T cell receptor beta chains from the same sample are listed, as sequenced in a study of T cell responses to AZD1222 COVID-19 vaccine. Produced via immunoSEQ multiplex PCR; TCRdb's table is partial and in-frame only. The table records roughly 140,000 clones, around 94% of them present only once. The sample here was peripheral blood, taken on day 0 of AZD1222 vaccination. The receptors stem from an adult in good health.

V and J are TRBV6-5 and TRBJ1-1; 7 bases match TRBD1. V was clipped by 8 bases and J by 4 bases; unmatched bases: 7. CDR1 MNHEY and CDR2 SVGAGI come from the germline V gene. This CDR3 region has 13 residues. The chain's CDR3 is CASGFRGSTEAFF. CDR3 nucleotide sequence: TGTGCCAGCGGGTTCAGGGGGAGCACTGAAGCTTTCTTT.

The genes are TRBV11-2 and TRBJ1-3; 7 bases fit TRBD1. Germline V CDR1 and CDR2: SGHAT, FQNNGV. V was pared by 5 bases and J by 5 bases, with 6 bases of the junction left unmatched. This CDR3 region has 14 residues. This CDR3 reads CASSRQGPRNTIYF. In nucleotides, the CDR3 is TGTGCCAGCAGCCGACAGGGACCGAGAAACACCATATATTTT.

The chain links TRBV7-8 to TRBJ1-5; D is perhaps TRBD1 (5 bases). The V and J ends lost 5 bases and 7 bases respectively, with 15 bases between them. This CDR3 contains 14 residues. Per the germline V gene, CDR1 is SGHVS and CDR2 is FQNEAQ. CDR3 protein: CASSQWQGEQPQHF. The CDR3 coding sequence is TGTGCCAGCAGCCAGTGGCAGGGCGAACAGCCCCAGCATTTT.

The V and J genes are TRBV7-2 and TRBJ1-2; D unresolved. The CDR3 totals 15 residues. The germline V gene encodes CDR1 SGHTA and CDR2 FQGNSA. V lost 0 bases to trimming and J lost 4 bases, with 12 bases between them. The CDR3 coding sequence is TGTGCCAGCAGCTTAGCCGGCTTCCCCGTCTATGGCTACACCTTC. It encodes CASSLAGFPVYGYTF.

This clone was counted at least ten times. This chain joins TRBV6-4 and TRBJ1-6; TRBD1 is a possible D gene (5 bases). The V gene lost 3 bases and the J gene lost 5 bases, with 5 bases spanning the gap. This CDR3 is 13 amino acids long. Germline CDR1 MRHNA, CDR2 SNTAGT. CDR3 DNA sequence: TGTGCCAGCAGTGAGGGGGATAATTCACCCCTCCACTTT. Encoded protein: CASSEGDNSPLHF.

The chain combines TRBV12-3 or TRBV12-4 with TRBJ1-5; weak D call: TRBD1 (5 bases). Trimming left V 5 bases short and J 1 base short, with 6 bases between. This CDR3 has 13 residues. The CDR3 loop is CASSGGSNQPQHF. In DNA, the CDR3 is TGTGCCAGCAGTGGGGGAAGCAATCAGCCCCAGCATTTT.

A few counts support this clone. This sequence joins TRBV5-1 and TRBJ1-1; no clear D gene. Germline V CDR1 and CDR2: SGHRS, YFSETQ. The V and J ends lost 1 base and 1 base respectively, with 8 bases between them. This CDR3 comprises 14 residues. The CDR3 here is CASSLWIANTEAFF. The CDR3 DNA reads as TGCGCCAGCAGCTTGTGGATAGCGAACACTGAAGCTTTCTTT.

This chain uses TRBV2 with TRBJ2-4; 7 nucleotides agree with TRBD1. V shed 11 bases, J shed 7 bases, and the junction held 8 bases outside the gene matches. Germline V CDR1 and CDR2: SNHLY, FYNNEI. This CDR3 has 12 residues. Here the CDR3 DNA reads TGTGCCCTGGGGGACAGTCGTAACATTCAGTACTTC. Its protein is CALGDSRNIQYF.

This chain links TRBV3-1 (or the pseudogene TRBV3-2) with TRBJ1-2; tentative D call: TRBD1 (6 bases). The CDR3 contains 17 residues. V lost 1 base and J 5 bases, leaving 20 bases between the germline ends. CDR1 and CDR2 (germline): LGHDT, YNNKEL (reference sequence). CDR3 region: CASSQGILRDTFYGYTF. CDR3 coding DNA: TGTGCCAGCAGCCAAGGAATTCTCCGGGACACCTTTTATGGCTACACCTTC.

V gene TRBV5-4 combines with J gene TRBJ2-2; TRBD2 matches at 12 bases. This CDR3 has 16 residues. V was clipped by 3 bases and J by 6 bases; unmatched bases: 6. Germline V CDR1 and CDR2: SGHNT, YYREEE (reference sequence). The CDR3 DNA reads TGTGCCAGCAGCTCCCCGACTAGCGGGGGCCCCGGGGAGCTGTTTTTT. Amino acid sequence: CASSSPTSGGPGELFF.

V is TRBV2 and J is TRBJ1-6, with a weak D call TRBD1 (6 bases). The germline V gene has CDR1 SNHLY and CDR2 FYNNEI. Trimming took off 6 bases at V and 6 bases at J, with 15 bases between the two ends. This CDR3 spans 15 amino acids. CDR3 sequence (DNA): TGTGCCAGCAGGCCGACAGGTTTCGCTAATTCACCCCTCCACTTT. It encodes CASRPTGFANSPLHF.

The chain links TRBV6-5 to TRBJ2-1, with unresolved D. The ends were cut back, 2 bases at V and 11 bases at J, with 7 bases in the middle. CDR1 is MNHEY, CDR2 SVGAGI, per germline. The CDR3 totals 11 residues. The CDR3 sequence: CASSYLGQQFF. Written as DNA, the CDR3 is TGTGCCAGCAGTTACCTTGGACAGCAGTTCTTC.

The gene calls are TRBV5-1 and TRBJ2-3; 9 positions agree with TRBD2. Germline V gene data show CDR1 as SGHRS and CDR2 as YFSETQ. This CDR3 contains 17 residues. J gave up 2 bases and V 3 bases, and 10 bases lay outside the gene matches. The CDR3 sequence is CASSYVRGGRYTDTQYF. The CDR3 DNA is TGCGCCAGCAGCTACGTGCGGGGGGGCCGCTACACAGATACGCAGTATTTT.

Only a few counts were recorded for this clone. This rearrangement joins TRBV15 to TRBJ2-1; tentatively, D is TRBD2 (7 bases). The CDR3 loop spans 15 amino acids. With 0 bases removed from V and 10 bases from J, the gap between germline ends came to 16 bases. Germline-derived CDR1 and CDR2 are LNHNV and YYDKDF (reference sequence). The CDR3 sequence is CATSRDRLAGDEQFF. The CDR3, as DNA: TGTGCCACCAGCAGAGATCGACTAGCAGGGGACGAGCAGTTCTTC.

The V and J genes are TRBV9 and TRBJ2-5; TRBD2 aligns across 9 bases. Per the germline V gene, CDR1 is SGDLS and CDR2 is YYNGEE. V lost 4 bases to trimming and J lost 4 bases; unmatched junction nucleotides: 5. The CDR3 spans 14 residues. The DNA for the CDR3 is TGTGCCAGCAGCCGGCGGGGGGGAGGAGAGACCCAGTACTTC. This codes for CASSRRGGGETQYF.

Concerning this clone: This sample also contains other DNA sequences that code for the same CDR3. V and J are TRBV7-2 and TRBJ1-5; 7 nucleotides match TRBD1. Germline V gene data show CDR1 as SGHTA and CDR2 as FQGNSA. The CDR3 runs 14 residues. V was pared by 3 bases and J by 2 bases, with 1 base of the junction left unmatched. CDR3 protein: CASSLQGGNQPQHF. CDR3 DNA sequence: TGTGCCAGCAGCTTGCAGGGGGGCAATCAGCCCCAGCATTTT.

As DNA, the CDR3 is TGTGCCAGCAGCTTGGTAACCACCCCTGGGGGCTACACCTTC. It codes for CASSLVTTPGGYTF. The chain couples TRBV5-4 to TRBJ1-2; D is ambiguous. The germline V gene has CDR1 SGHNT and CDR2 YYREEE (reference sequence). V lost 0 bases and J 8 bases, leaving 14 bases between the germline ends. The CDR3 contains 14 residues. Full variable domain (missing parts from reference TRBV5-4 and TRBJ1-2): ETGVTQSPTHLIKTRGQQVTLRCSSQSGHNTVSWYQQALGQGPQFIFQYYREEENGRGNFPPRFSGLQFPNYSSELNVNALELDDSALYLCASSLVTTPGGYTFGSGTRLTVV.

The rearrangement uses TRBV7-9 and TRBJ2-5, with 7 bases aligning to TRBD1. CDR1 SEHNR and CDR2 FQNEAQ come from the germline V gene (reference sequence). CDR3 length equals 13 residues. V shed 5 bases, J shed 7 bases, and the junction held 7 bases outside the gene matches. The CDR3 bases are TGTGCCAGCAGCCCGACAGGGCCGGGGACCCAGTACTTC. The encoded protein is CASSPTGPGTQYF.

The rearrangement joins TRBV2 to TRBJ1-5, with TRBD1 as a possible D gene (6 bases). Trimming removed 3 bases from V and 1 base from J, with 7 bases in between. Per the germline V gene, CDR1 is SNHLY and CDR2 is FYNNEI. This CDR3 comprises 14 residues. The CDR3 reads CASSDQGSNQPQHF. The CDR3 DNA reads TGTGCCAGCAGTGACCAGGGGAGCAATCAGCCCCAGCATTTT.

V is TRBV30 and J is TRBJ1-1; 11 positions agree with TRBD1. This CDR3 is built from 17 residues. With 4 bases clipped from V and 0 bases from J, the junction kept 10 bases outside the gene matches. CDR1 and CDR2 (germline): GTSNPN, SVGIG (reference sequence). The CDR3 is CAWTRDRGGWMNTEAFF. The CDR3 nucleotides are TGTGCCTGGACAAGGGACAGGGGGGGATGGATGAACACTGAAGCTTTCTTT.

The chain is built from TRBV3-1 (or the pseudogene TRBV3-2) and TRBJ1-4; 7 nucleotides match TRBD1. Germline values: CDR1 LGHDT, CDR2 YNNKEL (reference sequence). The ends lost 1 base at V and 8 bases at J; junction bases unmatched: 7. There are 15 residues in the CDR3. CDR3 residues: CASSQVHRGGEKLFF. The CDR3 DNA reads TGTGCCAGCAGCCAAGTACACAGGGGTGGGGAAAAACTGTTTTTT.

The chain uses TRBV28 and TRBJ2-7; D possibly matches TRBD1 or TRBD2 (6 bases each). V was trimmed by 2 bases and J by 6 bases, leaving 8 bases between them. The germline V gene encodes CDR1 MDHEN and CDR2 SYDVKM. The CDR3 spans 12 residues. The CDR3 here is CASSLTGAEQYV. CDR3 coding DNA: TGTGCCAGCAGTTTAACGGGGGCCGAGCAGTACGTC.

The CDR3 spells CSATDGPEQYV. The CDR3 DNA follows: TGCAGTGCTACGGATGGTCCCGAGCAGTACGTC. The rearrangement uses TRBV20-1 and TRBJ2-7; no firm D call. The CDR3 is 11 amino acids. Germline lookup yields CDR1 DFQATT and CDR2 SNEGSKA (reference sequence). The germline V and J ends were trimmed by 4 bases and 6 bases, with 10 bases remaining between them.

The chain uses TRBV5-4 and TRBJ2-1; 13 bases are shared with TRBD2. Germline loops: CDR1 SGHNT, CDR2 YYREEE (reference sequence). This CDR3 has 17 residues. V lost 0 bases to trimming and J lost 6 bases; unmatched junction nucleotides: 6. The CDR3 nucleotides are TGTGCCAGCAGCTTGGAACTAGCGGGAGGGCCTCGCAATGAGCAGTTCTTC. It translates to CASSLELAGGPRNEQFF.

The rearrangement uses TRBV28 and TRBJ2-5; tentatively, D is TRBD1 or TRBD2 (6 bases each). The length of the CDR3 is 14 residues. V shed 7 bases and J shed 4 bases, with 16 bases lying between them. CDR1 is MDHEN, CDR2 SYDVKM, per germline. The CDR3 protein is CASTLSRGRETQYF. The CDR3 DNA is TGTGCCAGCACCCTCAGCCGGGGGCGAGAGACCCAGTACTTC.

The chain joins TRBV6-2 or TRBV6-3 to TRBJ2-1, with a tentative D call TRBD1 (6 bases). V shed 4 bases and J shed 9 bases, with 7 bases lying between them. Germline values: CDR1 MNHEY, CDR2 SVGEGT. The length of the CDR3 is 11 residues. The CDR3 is CASSLGGEQFF. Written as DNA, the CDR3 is TGTGCCAGCAGTTTAGGGGGTGAGCAGTTCTTC.

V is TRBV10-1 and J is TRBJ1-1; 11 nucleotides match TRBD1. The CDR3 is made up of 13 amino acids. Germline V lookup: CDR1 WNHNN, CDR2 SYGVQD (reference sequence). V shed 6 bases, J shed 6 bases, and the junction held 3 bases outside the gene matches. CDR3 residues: CASRGGQGAEAFF. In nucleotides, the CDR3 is TGCGCCAGCAGAGGGGGACAGGGGGCTGAAGCTTTCTTT.